This TCR beta chain was identified during a study of cytomegalovirus exposure and HLA in healthy donors. Study-level information: Of several hundred genotyped donors, 81% grouped in the Caucasian-associated ancestry cluster. Study results and caveats: Rarity held for most TCR sequences, but there were some public TCRs that occurred in many donors.

The PCR was carried out with 60 Vbeta primers and 13 Jbeta primers. TCRdb's copy holds only in-frame clones and misses some; the assay was immunoSEQ multiplex PCR. The profile shows more than 85,000 clones, roughly 60% of them singletons. In germline, CDR1 is MDHEN, CDR2 SYDVKM. CDR3 length equals 15 residues. Trimming pared 3 bases from V and 3 bases from J, leaving 11 bases between. Only a few counts were recorded for this clone. What it binds is not known. The sequencing sample was made of PBMCs. The sequence was obtained from a human donor in good health. The chain joins TRBV28 to TRBJ1-4; D not certain. The CDR3 DNA sequence: TGTGCCAGCAGTTTTCAGTTCGGGGCTAATGAAAAACTGTTTTTT. The encoded protein is CASSFQFGANEKLFF.